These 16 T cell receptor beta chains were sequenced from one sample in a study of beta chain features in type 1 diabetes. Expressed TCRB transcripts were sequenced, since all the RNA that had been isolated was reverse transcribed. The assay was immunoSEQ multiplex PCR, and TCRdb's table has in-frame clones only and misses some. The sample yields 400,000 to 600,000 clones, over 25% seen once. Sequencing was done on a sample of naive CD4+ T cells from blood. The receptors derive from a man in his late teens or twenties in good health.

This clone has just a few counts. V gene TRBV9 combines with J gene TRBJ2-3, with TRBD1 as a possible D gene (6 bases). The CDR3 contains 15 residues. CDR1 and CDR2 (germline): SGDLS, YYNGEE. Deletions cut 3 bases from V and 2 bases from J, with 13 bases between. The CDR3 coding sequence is TGTGCCAGCAGCGCCCGAGGGGGATTCACAGATACGCAGTATTTT. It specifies CASSARGGFTDTQYF.

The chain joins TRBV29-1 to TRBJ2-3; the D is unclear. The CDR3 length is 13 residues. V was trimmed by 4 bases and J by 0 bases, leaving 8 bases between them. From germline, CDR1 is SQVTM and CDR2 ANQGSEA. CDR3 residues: CSVAFTSTDTQYF. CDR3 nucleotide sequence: TGCAGCGTTGCCTTCACTAGCACAGATACGCAGTATTTT.

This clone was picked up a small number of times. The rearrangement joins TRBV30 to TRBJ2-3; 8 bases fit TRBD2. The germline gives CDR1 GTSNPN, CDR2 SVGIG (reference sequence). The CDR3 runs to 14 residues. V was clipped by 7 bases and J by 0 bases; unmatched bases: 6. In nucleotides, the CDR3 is TGTGCCTCTACTAGCGGAACTAGCACAGATACGCAGTATTTT. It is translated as CASTSGTSTDTQYF. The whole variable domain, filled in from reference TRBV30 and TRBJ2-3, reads SQTIHQWPATLVQPVGSPLSLECTVEGTSNPNLYWYRQAAGRGLQLLFYSVGIGQISSEVPQNLSASRPQDRQFILSSKKLLLSDSGFYLCASTSGTSTDTQYFGPGTRLTVL.

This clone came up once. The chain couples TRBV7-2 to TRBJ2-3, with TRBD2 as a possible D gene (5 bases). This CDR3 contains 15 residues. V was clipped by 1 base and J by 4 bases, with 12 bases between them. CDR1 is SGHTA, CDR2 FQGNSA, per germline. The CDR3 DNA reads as TGTGCCAGCAGCTTAGGAAAGGTTAGCGCAGATACGCAGTATTTT. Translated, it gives CASSLGKVSADTQYF.

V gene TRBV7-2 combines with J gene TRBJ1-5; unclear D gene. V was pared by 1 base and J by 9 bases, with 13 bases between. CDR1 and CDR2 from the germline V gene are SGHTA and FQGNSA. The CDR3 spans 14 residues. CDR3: CASSLVWGGPPQHF. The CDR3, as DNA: TGTGCCAGCAGCTTAGTCTGGGGAGGTCCGCCCCAGCATTTT.

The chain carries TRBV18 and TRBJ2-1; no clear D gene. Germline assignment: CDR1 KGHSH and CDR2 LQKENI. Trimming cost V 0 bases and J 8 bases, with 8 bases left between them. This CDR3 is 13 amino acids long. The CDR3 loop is CASSPPAGHEQFF. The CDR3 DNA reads TGTGCCAGCTCACCACCAGCAGGCCATGAGCAGTTCTTC.

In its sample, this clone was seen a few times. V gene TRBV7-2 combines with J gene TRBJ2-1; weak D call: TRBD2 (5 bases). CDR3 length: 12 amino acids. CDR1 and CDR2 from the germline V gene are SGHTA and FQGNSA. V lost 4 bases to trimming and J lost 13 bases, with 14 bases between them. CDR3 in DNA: TGTGCCAGCAGCTGGGGAGTTCATCGTCAGTTCTTC. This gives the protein CASSWGVHRQFF.

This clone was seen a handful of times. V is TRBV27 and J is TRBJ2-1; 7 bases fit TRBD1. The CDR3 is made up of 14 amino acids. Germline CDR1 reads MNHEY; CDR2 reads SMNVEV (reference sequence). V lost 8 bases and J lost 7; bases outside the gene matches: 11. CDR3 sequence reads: CASGPGRGRNEQFF. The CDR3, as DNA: TGTGCCAGCGGGCCTGGCAGGGGGAGAAATGAGCAGTTCTTC.

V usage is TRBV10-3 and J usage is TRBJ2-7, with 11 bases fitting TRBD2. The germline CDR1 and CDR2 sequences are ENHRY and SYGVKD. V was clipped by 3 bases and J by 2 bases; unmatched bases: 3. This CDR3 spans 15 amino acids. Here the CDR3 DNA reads TGTGCCATCAGTGACAAACTAGCGGGAGCCTACGAGCAGTACTTC. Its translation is CAISDKLAGAYEQYF.

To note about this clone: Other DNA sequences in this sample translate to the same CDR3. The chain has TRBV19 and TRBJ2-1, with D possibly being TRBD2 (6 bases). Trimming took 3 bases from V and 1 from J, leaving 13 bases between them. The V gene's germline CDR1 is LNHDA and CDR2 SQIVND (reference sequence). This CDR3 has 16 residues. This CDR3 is CASSMVGGSSYNEQFF. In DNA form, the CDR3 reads TGTGCCAGTAGTATGGTTGGGGGGAGTTCCTACAATGAGCAGTTCTTC.

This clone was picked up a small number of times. In nucleotides, the CDR3 is TGTGCCAGCAGCTTGGAGGGGGGTGAGGAGACCCAGTACTTC. It is translated as CASSLEGGEETQYF. The chain is built from TRBV5-8 and TRBJ2-5; D may be TRBD1 or TRBD2 (6 bases each). V lost 0 bases and J lost 5, with 11 bases in between. Germline lookup yields CDR1 SGHTS and CDR2 YDEGEE. The CDR3 totals 14 residues.

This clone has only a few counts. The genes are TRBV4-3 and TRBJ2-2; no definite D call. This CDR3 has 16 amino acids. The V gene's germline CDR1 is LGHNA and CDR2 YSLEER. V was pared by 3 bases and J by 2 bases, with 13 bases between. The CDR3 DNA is TGCGCCAGCAGCCATGAAGGCTGGGGAAACACCGGGGAGCTGTTTTTT. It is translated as CASSHEGWGNTGELFF.

CDR3 protein: CAWSSYRGGRNEKLFF. The CDR3 DNA reads as TGTGCCTGGAGTTCGTACAGGGGAGGTCGTAATGAAAAACTGTTTTTT. The V and J genes are TRBV30 and TRBJ1-4; 7 bases line up with TRBD1. CDR1 and CDR2 (germline): GTSNPN, SVGIG (reference sequence). V lost 2 bases, J lost 4 bases, and 10 bases stayed unmatched. The CDR3 length is 16 residues.

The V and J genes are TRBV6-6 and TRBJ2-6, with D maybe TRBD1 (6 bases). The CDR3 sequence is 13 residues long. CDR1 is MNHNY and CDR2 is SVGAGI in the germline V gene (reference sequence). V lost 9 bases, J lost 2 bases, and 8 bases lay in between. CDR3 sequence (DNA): TGTGCCAGTGAGGGGGCTGGGGCCAACGTCCTGACTTTC. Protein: CASEGAGANVLTF.

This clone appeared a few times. In DNA form, the CDR3 reads TGTGCCAGCAGCTTAGAGGTTAGGTACTCCCAAGAGACCCAGTACTTC. This encodes CASSLEVRYSQETQYF. The genes are TRBV7-9 and TRBJ2-5; D gene uncertain. This CDR3 has 16 residues. Germline V gene lookup returns CDR1 SEHNR and CDR2 FQNEAQ (reference sequence). V dropped 1 base and J dropped 1 base, with 13 bases sitting between them.

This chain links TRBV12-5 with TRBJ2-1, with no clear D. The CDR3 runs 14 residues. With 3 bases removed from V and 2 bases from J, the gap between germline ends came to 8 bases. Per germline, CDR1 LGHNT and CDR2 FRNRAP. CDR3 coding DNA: TGTGCTAGTGGTTTTAATGACCCCTACAATGAGCAGTTCTTC. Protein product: CASGFNDPYNEQFF.